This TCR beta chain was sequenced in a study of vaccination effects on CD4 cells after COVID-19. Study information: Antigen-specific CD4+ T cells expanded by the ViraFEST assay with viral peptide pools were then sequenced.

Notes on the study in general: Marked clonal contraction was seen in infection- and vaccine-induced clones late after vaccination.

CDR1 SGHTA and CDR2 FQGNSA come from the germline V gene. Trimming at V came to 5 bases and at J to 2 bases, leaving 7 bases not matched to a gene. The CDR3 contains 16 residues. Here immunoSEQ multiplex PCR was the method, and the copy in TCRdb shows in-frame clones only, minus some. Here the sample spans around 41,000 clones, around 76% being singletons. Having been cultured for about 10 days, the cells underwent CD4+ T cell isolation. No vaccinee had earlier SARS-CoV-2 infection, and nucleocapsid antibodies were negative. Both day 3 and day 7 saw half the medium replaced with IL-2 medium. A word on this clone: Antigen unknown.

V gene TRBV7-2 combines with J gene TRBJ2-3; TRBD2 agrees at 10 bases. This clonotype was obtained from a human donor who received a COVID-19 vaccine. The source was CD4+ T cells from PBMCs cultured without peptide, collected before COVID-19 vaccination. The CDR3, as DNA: TGTGCCAGCAGCCCACGAGCGGGGGGGCCCACAGATACGCAGTATTTT. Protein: CASSPRAGGPTDTQYF.